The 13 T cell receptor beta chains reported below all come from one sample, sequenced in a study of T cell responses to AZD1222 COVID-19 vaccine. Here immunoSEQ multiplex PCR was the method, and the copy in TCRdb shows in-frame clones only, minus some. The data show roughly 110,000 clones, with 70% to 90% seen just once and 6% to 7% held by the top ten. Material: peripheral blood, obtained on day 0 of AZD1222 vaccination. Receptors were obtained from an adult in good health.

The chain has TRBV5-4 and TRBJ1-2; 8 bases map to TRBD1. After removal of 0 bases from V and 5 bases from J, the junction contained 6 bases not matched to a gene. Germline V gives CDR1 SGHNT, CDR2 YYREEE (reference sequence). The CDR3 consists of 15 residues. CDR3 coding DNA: TGTGCCAGCAGCTTGGGGGGGGACAGGCGTTATGGCTACACCTTC. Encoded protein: CASSLGGDRRYGYTF.

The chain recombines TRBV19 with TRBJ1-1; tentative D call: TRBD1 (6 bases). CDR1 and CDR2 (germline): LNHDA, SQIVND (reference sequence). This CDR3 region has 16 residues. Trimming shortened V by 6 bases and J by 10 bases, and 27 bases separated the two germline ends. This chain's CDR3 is CASSDERIGQPGGAFF. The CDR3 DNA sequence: TGTGCCAGTAGCGACGAACGTATCGGACAGCCCGGGGGAGCTTTCTTT.

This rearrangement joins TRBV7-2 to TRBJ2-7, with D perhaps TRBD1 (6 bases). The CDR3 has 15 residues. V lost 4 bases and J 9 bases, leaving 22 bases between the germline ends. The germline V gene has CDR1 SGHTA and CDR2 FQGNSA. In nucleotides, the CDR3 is TGTGCCAGCAGCTCTCAGGGACAACTCACTACGGGGCAGTACTTC. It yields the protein CASSSQGQLTTGQYF.

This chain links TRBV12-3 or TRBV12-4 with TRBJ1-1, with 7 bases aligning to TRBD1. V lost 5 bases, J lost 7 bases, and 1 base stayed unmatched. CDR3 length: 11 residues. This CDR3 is CASSRDSEAFF. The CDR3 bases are TGTGCCAGCAGTCGGGACAGTGAAGCTTTCTTT.

CDR3 sequence reads: CASSYREQYF. DNA for the CDR3: TGTGCCAGCAGTTACCGCGAGCAGTACTTC. The chain recombines TRBV28 with TRBJ2-7, with D unclear. CDR1 is MDHEN, CDR2 SYDVKM, per germline. The CDR3 runs 10 residues. V lost 4 bases and J lost 6, with 4 bases in between.

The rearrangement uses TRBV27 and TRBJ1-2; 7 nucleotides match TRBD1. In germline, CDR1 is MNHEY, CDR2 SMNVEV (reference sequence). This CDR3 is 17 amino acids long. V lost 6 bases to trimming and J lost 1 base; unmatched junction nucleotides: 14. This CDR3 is CASSPAGQRNLNYGYTF. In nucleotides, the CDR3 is TGTGCCAGCAGCCCGGCGGGACAGCGAAACCTTAACTATGGCTACACCTTC.

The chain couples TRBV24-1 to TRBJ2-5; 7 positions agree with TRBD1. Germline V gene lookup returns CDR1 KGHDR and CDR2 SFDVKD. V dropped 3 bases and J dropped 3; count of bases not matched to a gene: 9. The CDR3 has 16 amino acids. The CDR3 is CATSDTRDSIKETQYF. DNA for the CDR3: TGTGCCACCAGTGATACTCGGGACAGCATTAAAGAGACCCAGTACTTC.

CDR3 loop: CASSLGQGYTEAFF. The CDR3 DNA sequence: TGTGCCAGCAGCTTGGGACAGGGGTACACTGAAGCTTTCTTT. The V call is TRBV7-2, the J call TRBJ1-1; 10 bases are shared with TRBD1. Germline V gene lookup returns CDR1 SGHTA and CDR2 FQGNSA. Trimming took 3 bases from V and 3 from J; bases not matched to a gene: 1. This CDR3 contains 14 residues. The full variable domain, completed using reference TRBV7-2 and TRBJ1-1, is GAGVSQSPSNKVTEKGKDVELRCDPISGHTALYWYRQSLGQGLEFLIYFQGNSAPDKSGLPSDRFSAERTGGSVSTLTIQRTQQEDSAVYLCASSLGQGYTEAFFGQGTRLTVV.

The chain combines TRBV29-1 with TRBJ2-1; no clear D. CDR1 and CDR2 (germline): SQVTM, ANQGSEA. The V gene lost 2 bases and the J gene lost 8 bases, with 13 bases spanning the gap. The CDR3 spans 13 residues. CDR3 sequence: CSVEPSSQDEQFF. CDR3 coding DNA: TGCAGCGTTGAACCGTCCTCTCAAGATGAGCAGTTCTTC.

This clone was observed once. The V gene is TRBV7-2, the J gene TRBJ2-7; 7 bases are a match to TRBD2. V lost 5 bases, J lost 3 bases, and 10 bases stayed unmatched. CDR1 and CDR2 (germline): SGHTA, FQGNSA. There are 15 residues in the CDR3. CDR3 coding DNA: TGTGCCAGCAGCAAAGGGAGGGCGAGAAGCTACGAGCAGTACTTC. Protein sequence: CASSKGRARSYEQYF.

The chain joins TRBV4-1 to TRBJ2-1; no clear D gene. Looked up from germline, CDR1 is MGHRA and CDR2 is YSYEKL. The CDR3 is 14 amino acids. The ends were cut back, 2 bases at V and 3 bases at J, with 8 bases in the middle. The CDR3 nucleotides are TGCGCCAGCAGCCAACCGGACGGCTACAATGAGCAGTTCTTC. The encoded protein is CASSQPDGYNEQFF.

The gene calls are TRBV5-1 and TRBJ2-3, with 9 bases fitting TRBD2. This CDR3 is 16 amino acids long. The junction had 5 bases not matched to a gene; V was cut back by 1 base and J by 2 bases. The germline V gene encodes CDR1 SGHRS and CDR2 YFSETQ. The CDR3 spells CASSLLAGASTDTQYF. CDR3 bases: TGCGCCAGCAGCTTGTTAGCGGGAGCCTCCACAGATACGCAGTATTTT.

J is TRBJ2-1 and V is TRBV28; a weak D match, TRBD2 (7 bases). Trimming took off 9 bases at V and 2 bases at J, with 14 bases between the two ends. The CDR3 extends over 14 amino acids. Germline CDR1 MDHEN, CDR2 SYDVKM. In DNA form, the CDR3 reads TGTGCCAGTGTGAAGGGGGGGACCTACAATGAGCAGTTCTTC. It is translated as CASVKGGTYNEQFF.